One sample yielded the 18 T cell receptor beta chains listed below, sequenced in a study of cytomegalovirus exposure and HLA in healthy donors. PCR was performed using 60 Vbeta and 13 Jbeta primers. Data came from immunoSEQ multiplex PCR; TCRdb stores just in-frame clones and leaves some out. The sample has fewer than 95,000 clones, around 70% seen once. The source material was PBMCs. These receptors all stem from a woman between 40 and 50 years old in good health and CMV-seropositive.

The rearrangement joins TRBV29-1 to TRBJ2-2; TRBD2 agrees at 13 bases. The germline CDR1 and CDR2 sequences are SQVTM and ANQGSEA. The V segment lost 6 bases and the J segment 7 bases; nucleotides outside the gene matches: 8. The CDR3 runs 15 residues. The CDR3, as DNA: TGCAGCGTACTAGGACTAGCGGGAGAAATCGGGGAGCTGTTTTTT. It yields the protein CSVLGLAGEIGELFF.

The chain joins TRBV7-6 to TRBJ1-4; D is unclear. V was clipped by 1 base and J by 4 bases, with 10 bases between them. CDR1 SGHVS and CDR2 FNYEAQ come from the germline V gene. The length of the CDR3 is 15 residues. As DNA, the CDR3 is TGTGCCAGCAGCTTAGTTTCCGGAGTTAATGAAAAACTGTTTTTT. Encoded protein: CASSLVSGVNEKLFF.

This clone was counted a few times. In nucleotides, the CDR3 is TGCGCCAGCAGCTTGGACAGTTTGTCAAACACTGAAGCTTTCTTT. Amino acids: CASSLDSLSNTEAFF. The chain links TRBV5-1 to TRBJ1-1; no definite D call. This CDR3 has 15 amino acids. Germline-derived CDR1 and CDR2 are SGHRS and YFSETQ. V shed 0 bases and J shed 2 bases, with 11 bases lying between them.

The V and J genes are TRBV2 and TRBJ2-3, with D maybe TRBD1 (7 bases). CDR1 and CDR2 (germline): SNHLY, FYNNEI. The CDR3 is 16 amino acids. The germline V and J ends were trimmed by 8 bases and 3 bases, with 21 bases remaining between them. The CDR3 DNA is TGTGCCAGCGAAACAGGGGAGGTTATTTGGACAGATACGCAGTATTTT. Translation gives CASETGEVIWTDTQYF.

A single count supports this clone. The chain couples TRBV6-1 to TRBJ1-5; D gene uncertain. V lost 3 bases, J lost 6 bases, and 21 bases lay in between. This CDR3 has 17 amino acids. Germline CDR1 and CDR2: MNHNS and SASEGT. The CDR3 DNA reads TGTGCCAGCAGTGACCTTCCTCAAGCGGCCCCTTTTCAGCCCCAGCATTTT. Translating gives CASSDLPQAAPFQPQHF.

The chain employs TRBV15 and TRBJ1-5, with 8 bases fitting TRBD1. CDR3 length: 15 amino acids. The germline gives CDR1 LNHNV, CDR2 YYDKDF (reference sequence). V gave up 0 bases and J gave up 6 bases; unmatched junction bases: 4. CDR3 region: CATSRDRTGSQPQHF. As DNA, the CDR3 is TGTGCCACCAGCAGAGATCGGACAGGGTCTCAGCCCCAGCATTTT.

The chain has TRBV6-1 and TRBJ1-1; D is unclear. Trimming shortened V by 4 bases and J by 10 bases, and 19 bases separated the two germline ends. The CDR3 is 14 amino acids. Looked up from germline, CDR1 is MNHNS and CDR2 is SASEGT. CDR3 in DNA: TGTGCCAGCAGTGTGACTCTGGAGTTGGCTGGAGCTTTCTTT. Protein product: CASSVTLELAGAFF.

The J gene is TRBJ2-5, the V gene TRBV7-9, with D perhaps matching TRBD2 (5 bases). CDR1 and CDR2 (germline): SEHNR, FQNEAQ (reference sequence). The germline V and J ends were trimmed by 3 bases and 3 bases, with 8 bases remaining between them. The CDR3 spans 13 residues. The CDR3: CASSLLSEETQYF. Here the CDR3 DNA reads TGTGCCAGCAGCTTGCTTAGCGAAGAGACCCAGTACTTC.

A note on this clone: A junction end diverges from the germline sequence, so it may reflect a read error. Within the sample, other DNA sequences also encode this same CDR3. The chain couples TRBV30 to TRBJ1-1, with no clear D. Germline lookup yields CDR1 GTSNPN and CDR2 SVGIG (reference sequence). CDR3 length equals 11 residues. The CDR3 DNA reads TGTCCCTGTTTCTTTAACACTGAAGCTTTCTTT. Translated, it gives CPCFFNTEAFF.

The chain uses TRBV5-4 and TRBJ2-5, with a tentative D call TRBD2 (6 bases). V was clipped by 4 bases and J by 2 bases, with 12 bases between them. Germline V gene lookup returns CDR1 SGHNT and CDR2 YYREEE (reference sequence). This CDR3 has 14 amino acids. This CDR3 reads CASSAGLTQETQYF. In nucleotides, the CDR3 is TGTGCCAGCAGCGCGGGACTTACACAAGAGACCCAGTACTTC.

This chain uses TRBV28 with TRBJ2-1; the match to TRBD2 covers 10 bases. Germline V CDR1 and CDR2: MDHEN, SYDVKM. The J segment lost 3 bases and the V segment lost 4 bases, leaving 0 bases of the junction unmatched. The CDR3 spans 14 residues. The CDR3 here is CASSWTSGYNEQFF. The DNA for the CDR3 is TGTGCCAGCAGTTGGACTAGCGGCTACAATGAGCAGTTCTTC.

The V and J genes are TRBV10-1 and TRBJ2-3, with 10 bases lining up with TRBD2. The V and J ends lost 5 bases and 5 bases, in that order; junction bases with no gene match: 7. This CDR3 is 15 amino acids long. From germline, CDR1 is WNHNN and CDR2 SYGVQD (reference sequence). CDR3 protein: CASSTRAGGGDTQYF. For the CDR3, the DNA is TGCGCCAGCAGTACCCGAGCGGGAGGGGGAGATACGCAGTATTTT.

This rearrangement joins TRBV27 to TRBJ2-1; perhaps TRBD2 as D (5 bases). The CDR3 sequence is 13 residues long. Between the trimmed V and J ends, which lost 8 bases and 3 bases, there was a span of 11 bases. CDR1 is MNHEY, CDR2 SMNVEV, per germline (reference sequence). CDR3 nucleotides: TGTGCCAGCGCGCCCGGGATCTACAATGAGCAGTTCTTC. Translating gives CASAPGIYNEQFF.

The rearrangement uses TRBV6-5 and TRBJ2-7; 7 bases map to TRBD1. The germline CDR1 and CDR2 sequences are MNHEY and SVGAGI. V lost 6 bases and J lost 4; bases outside the gene matches: 9. The CDR3 is 14 amino acids. The CDR3 nucleotides are TGTGCCAGCAGCGACAGGGTTCCCCCTTACGAGCAGTACTTC. Protein product: CASSDRVPPYEQYF.

The chain joins TRBV19 to TRBJ2-2, with D maybe TRBD1 (5 bases). Per the germline V gene, CDR1 is LNHDA and CDR2 is SQIVND (reference sequence). The length of the CDR3 is 13 residues. Trimming cost V 3 bases and J 9 bases, with 11 bases left between them. The CDR3 DNA reads TGTGCCAGTAGTATGGCAGGGTGGCGGGAGCTGTTTTTT. This translates into CASSMAGWRELFF.

The chain combines TRBV9 with TRBJ1-2; tentatively, D is TRBD1 (5 bases). This CDR3 is built from 15 residues. Germline values: CDR1 SGDLS, CDR2 YYNGEE. The ends were cut back, 0 bases at V and 2 bases at J, with 11 bases in the middle. The CDR3 is CASSVGGRANYGYTF. CDR3 nucleotides: TGTGCCAGCAGCGTAGGGGGCAGGGCGAACTATGGCTACACCTTC.

The rearrangement joins TRBV4-3 to TRBJ2-3; perhaps TRBD2 as D (6 bases). This CDR3 has 15 amino acids. V was trimmed by 0 bases and J by 2 bases, leaving 9 bases between them. CDR1 is LGHNA and CDR2 is YSLEER in the germline V gene. CDR3 sequence reads: CASSQEGRYTDTQYF. Here the CDR3 DNA reads TGCGCCAGCAGCCAAGAGGGGAGGTACACAGATACGCAGTATTTT.

The chain is built from TRBV4-3 and TRBJ2-1; D is undetermined. Germline V gene data show CDR1 as LGHNA and CDR2 as YSLEER. The CDR3 is made up of 13 amino acids. Trimming shortened V by 4 bases and J by 5 bases, and 9 bases separated the two germline ends. CDR3 sequence: CASSPRLHNEQFF. The CDR3 DNA follows: TGCGCCAGCAGCCCCCGACTTCACAATGAGCAGTTCTTC.